These 10 T cell receptor beta chains were all obtained from the same sample, sequenced in a study of blood T cell repertoires in COVID-19 (TCRdb year 2020). Libraries were made using the immunoSEQ multiplex PCR assay. As stored in TCRdb, this immuneACCESS dataset retains in-frame rearrangements with V and J assigned. A fraction of the clones does not appear; measured against another copy, unresolved V genes explain less than half of the discrepancy, and the remainder lacks a known reason. The sample table shows some 180,000 clones, and approximately 90% are seen once. 5% to 6.5% of the sample is in the top ten clones. The sequenced material came from peripheral blood. The source is a man in his forties with active or convalescent COVID-19.

The V call is TRBV30, the J call TRBJ2-1; 11 nucleotides agree with TRBD2. The trim removed 4 bases at V and 8 bases at J, leaving 16 bases unmatched. This CDR3 has 17 residues. Germline V gene data show CDR1 as GTSNPN and CDR2 as SVGIG (reference sequence). The CDR3: CAWKGLAGGPRWDEQFF. DNA of the CDR3: TGTGCCTGGAAGGGCCTAGCGGGGGGACCTCGCTGGGATGAGCAGTTCTTC.

V is TRBV9 and J is TRBJ1-3; no firm D call. Trimming removed 0 bases at V and 3 bases at J, with 10 bases between. The CDR3 has 15 amino acids. The germline V gene encodes CDR1 SGDLS and CDR2 YYNGEE. CDR3: CASSVATSGGNTIYF. The CDR3 DNA reads as TGTGCCAGCAGCGTAGCTACTTCGGGTGGAAACACCATATATTTT.

This clone has just a few counts. V usage is TRBV6-4 and J usage is TRBJ2-7; a possible D gene is TRBD1 (6 bases). Germline V gene sequence: CDR1 MRHNA, CDR2 SNTAGT. The CDR3 consists of 13 residues. V lost 6 bases and J 5 bases, leaving 14 bases between the germline ends. The CDR3 protein is CASSQSRGDEQYF. The CDR3 nucleotides read TGTGCCAGCAGCCAGAGCAGGGGCGACGAGCAGTACTTC.

Here the CDR3 DNA reads TGTGCCAGCAGCCAAATAGCGGGGAGCTCCTACAATGAGCAGTTCTTC. Protein sequence: CASSQIAGSSYNEQFF. The chain links TRBV4-2 to TRBJ2-1; 8 nucleotides line up with TRBD2. V trimming: 2 bases; J trimming: 0 bases; junction bases outside the gene matches: 3. The CDR3 covers 16 residues. From germline, CDR1 is LGHNA and CDR2 YNFKEQ.

The chain carries TRBV25-1 and TRBJ2-1; TRBD1 might be the D (5 bases). Germline CDR1 is MGHDK and CDR2 is SYGVNS. This CDR3 has 11 amino acids. The V end lost 6 bases, the J end lost 9 bases, and 9 bases lay between the germline ends. The CDR3 DNA sequence: TGTGCCAGCAGCCGAGACAGTGAGCAGTTCTTC. Translated: CASSRDSEQFF.

V usage is TRBV5-4 and J usage is TRBJ1-2; D unresolved. The CDR3 sequence is 14 residues long. V was clipped by 0 bases and J by 7 bases, with 13 bases between them. The V gene's germline CDR1 is SGHNT and CDR2 YYREEE (reference sequence). This CDR3 reads CASSLGPEASGYTF. CDR3 nucleotides: TGTGCCAGCAGCTTGGGGCCGGAGGCGTCTGGCTACACCTTC. Full variable domain (remainder filled in from reference TRBV5-4 and TRBJ1-2): ETGVTQSPTHLIKTRGQQVTLRCSSQSGHNTVSWYQQALGQGPQFIFQYYREEENGRGNFPPRFSGLQFPNYSSELNVNALELDDSALYLCASSLGPEASGYTFGSGTRLTVV.

This sequence joins TRBV24-1 and TRBJ2-1; 8 bases align to TRBD2. CDR1 is KGHDR and CDR2 is SFDVKD in the germline V gene. The CDR3 consists of 15 residues. Trimming took 4 bases from V and 0 from J; bases not matched to a gene: 1. The CDR3 loop reads CATSDSGSSYNEQFF. DNA for the CDR3: TGTGCCACCAGTGACAGCGGGAGCTCCTACAATGAGCAGTTCTTC.

The rearrangement links TRBV3-1 (or the pseudogene TRBV3-2) to TRBJ2-3; D not certain. Deletions cut 1 base from V and 7 bases from J, with 6 bases between. CDR3 length equals 12 residues. Germline CDR1 and CDR2: LGHDT and YNNKEL (reference sequence). The CDR3 DNA follows: TGTGCCAGCAGCCAAGTTTCCAATACGCAGTATTTT. Amino acid sequence: CASSQVSNTQYF.

This clone was observed once. This chain joins TRBV11-3 and TRBJ2-5; 9 bases are shared with TRBD1. The trim removed 1 base at V and 1 base at J, leaving 4 bases unmatched. CDR3 length: 16 residues. Germline-derived CDR1 and CDR2 are SGHNT and YENEEA. The CDR3: CASSLGDRVLQETQYF. The CDR3 bases are TGTGCCAGCAGCTTAGGGGACAGGGTCCTCCAAGAGACCCAGTACTTC.

The chain is built from TRBV19 and TRBJ1-2; 8 nucleotides line up with TRBD1. This CDR3 spans 13 amino acids. The V gene end was trimmed by 8 bases and the J gene end by 3 bases; junction bases not matched to a gene: 5. The V gene's germline CDR1 is LNHDA and CDR2 SQIVND (reference sequence). The chain's CDR3 is CASEAGGYYGYTF. In DNA, the CDR3 is TGTGCCAGTGAAGCAGGGGGCTACTATGGCTACACCTTC.